This TCR beta chain was retrieved from a study of a mutant IDH1 vaccine in newly diagnosed glioma. Study background: Most patients had received both radiotherapy and temozolomide, the prior options being radiotherapy, temozolomide, or both. Study observations and caveats: Researchers report vaccine-induced immune responses in approximately 93% of patients.

Time point of the sample: baseline, week 1 (first vaccination visit). Treatment specified: pre-vaccination baseline after standard-of-care therapy. Concerning this clone: Its antigen is undetermined. The sample contains more than one DNA sequence encoding this CDR3.

CDR1 and CDR2 (germline): MDHEN, SYDVKM. V was shortened by 4 bases and J by 1 base, with 2 bases between the two germline ends. The CDR3 sequence is 11 residues long. This table comes from immunoSEQ multiplex PCR, and its TCRdb copy is limited to in-frame clones, with some not included. The table lists approximately 100,000 clones, about 87% of them singletons. The TCR comes from a woman in her fifties or sixties with glioma. This sequence joins TRBV28 and TRBJ2-7; D is unresolved. Sample: PBMCs, taken from a glioma patient treated with radiotherapy, temozolomide or both. The DNA of the CDR3 is TGTGCCAGCAGTTCTTCCTACGAGCAGTACTTC. Its translation: CASSSSYEQYF.